Below, 4 T cell receptor beta chains from the same sample are listed, as sequenced in a study of blood T cell repertoires in COVID-19. Clones were read by immunoSEQ multiplex PCR, and TCRdb kept only the in-frame ones, dropping some. Of roughly 250,000 clones detected, over 80% appear once; the ten largest clones hold around 5.9%. The source material was peripheral blood. The receptors originated from a human donor in a cohort sampled during active COVID-19.

V gene TRBV2 combines with J gene TRBJ2-1, with 12 bases fitting TRBD2. Germline trimming cut 4 bases from V and 15 bases from J; bases unmatched to any gene: 13. Germline assignment: CDR1 SNHLY and CDR2 FYNNEI. CDR3 length equals 15 residues. The CDR3 region is CASSGLVPGLAGWFF. CDR3 nucleotide sequence: TGTGCCAGCAGTGGGTTGGTACCGGGACTAGCGGGTTGGTTCTTC. Drawing the rest from reference TRBV2 and TRBJ2-1, the complete variable domain is EPEVTQTPSHQVTQMGQEVILRCVPISNHLYFYWYRQILGQKVEFLVSFYNNEISEKSEIFDDQFSVERPDGSNFTLKIRSTKLEDSAMYFCASSGLVPGLAGWFFGPGTRLTVL.

This sequence joins TRBV3-1 (or the pseudogene TRBV3-2) and TRBJ1-2, with D unclear. The CDR3 sequence is 14 residues long. Germline CDR1 reads LGHDT; CDR2 reads YNNKEL (reference sequence). The V and J ends lost 0 bases and 6 bases respectively, with 11 bases between them. CDR3 loop: CASSQDTGGHGYTF. The DNA of the CDR3 is TGTGCCAGCAGCCAAGATACGGGAGGGCATGGCTACACCTTC.

V and J are TRBV28 and TRBJ1-3; possible D gene TRBD1, 6 bases. Trimming pared 4 bases from V and 2 bases from J, leaving 15 bases between. Germline assignment: CDR1 MDHEN and CDR2 SYDVKM. The CDR3 runs to 16 residues. In DNA form, the CDR3 reads TGTGCCAGCAGTTCGGCAGGGGTAGCGCCTGGAAACACCATATATTTT. Translating gives CASSSAGVAPGNTIYF.

V is TRBV7-2 and J is TRBJ2-6; 7 bases line up with TRBD1. Unmatched junction bases numbered 4, after V lost 5 bases and J lost 3 bases. Germline V gives CDR1 SGHTA, CDR2 FQGNSA. This CDR3 comprises 15 residues. DNA of the CDR3: TGTGCCAGCAGCCTCCAGGGGGTTGGGGCCAACGTCCTGACTTTC. It translates to CASSLQGVGANVLTF. Supplemented by reference TRBV7-2 and TRBJ2-6, the full variable domain reads GAGVSQSPSNKVTEKGKDVELRCDPISGHTALYWYRQSLGQGLEFLIYFQGNSAPDKSGLPSDRFSAERTGGSVSTLTIQRTQQEDSAVYLCASSLQGVGANVLTFGAGSRLTVL.